The T cell receptor beta chain described here comes from a study of identical twins. As to this clonotype: The antigen is undetermined.

The cDNA had a unique molecular identifier and a template-switch universal primer site. TCRdb redid the calling of the 5' RACE reads with MiXCR, one entry per CDR3 protein. The sample shows 230,000 or so distinct CDR3 sequences, approximately 8.6% of them seen only once. Trimming stripped 5 bases from V and 8 bases from J, with 13 bases between. The germline gives CDR1 SEHNR, CDR2 FQNEAQ (reference sequence). This CDR3 region has 13 residues. Study-wide results and caveats: Possibly, invariant MAIT and iNKT cells partly confounded zero-insertion analyses. Cord blood beta clonotypes present at high abundance carried fewer insertions; no such pattern appeared in memory repertoires.

The same data also contributed to another study, on yellow fever vaccine responses in identical twins.

The rearrangement uses TRBV7-9 and TRBJ2-1; the D is unclear. The sequence derives from a woman aged 18-35 years in good health. Sequencing was performed on CD8+ T cells sorted from blood. CDR3 amino acids: CASSIVYGDEQFF. The CDR3 nucleotides read TGTGCCAGCAGCATCGTATATGGCGATGAGCAGTTCTTC.